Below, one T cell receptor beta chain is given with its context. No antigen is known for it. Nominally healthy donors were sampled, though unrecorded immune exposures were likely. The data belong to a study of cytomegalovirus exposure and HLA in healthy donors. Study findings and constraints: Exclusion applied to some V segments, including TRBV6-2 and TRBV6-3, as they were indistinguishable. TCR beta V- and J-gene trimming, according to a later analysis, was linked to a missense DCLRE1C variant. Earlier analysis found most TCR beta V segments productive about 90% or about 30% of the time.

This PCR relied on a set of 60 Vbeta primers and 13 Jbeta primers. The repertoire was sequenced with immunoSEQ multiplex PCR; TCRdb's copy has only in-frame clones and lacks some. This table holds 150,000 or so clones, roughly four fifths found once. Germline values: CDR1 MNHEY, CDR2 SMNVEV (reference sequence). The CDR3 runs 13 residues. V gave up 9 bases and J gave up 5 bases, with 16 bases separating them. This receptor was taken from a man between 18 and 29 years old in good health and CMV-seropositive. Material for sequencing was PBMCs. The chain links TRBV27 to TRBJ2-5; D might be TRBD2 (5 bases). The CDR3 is CASGVPPGETQYF. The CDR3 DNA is TGTGCCAGTGGCGTTCCCCCGGGGGAGACCCAGTACTTC.